This T cell receptor (beta chain) was identified during a study of graft-versus-host responses after intestinal transplantation. Study details: Every one of the recipients received anti-thymocyte globulin induction and afterwards took tacrolimus and steroids for 3 to 4 years.

The CDR3 runs 16 residues. Losses at the gene ends were 4 bases for V and 2 bases for J; bases not matched to a gene: 7. Some clones are missing from TCRdb's copy, which holds only in-frame ones; the method was immunoSEQ multiplex PCR. The sample contains roughly 20,000 clones, around 44% of which appear only once. This clone has just a few counts. The chain couples TRBV23-1 to TRBJ2-7; 11 bases are a match to TRBD2. TRBV23-1 qualifies as an ORF whose function is uncertain. The sample here was alloreactive CD4+ T cells from a mixed lymphocyte reaction culture, taken before intestinal transplant. Subset described: CFSE-low proliferating T cells sorted from roughly six-day pre-transplant mixed lymphocyte reaction (GvH or HvG direction). The TCR sequence derives from a human patient who received an intestinal transplant. The CDR3 is CASSPPSGGTAYEQYF. The CDR3 DNA follows: TGCGCCAGCAGTCCCCCTAGCGGGGGGACAGCCTACGAGCAGTACTTC.